These T cell receptor beta chains were read from a single sample in a study of CD8+ T cells in alopecia areata. Libraries were prepared by immunoSEQ multiplex PCR; TCRdb keeps only in-frame clonotypes and omits some of them. The table shows some 7,100 clones, with 64% occurring only once. The input for sequencing was skin, taken at week 4, from a patient treated with tofacitinib. All receptors come from a human donor with alopecia areata. The CDR3 runs from the conserved cysteine through the conserved F or W. The D gene is left open where the match is weak. A row's size may be missing; if present it is once, few, many or a size class.

v_gene: TRBV5-6; len: 16; abundance: .; j_gene: TRBJ2-6; d_gene: .; CDR3nt: TGTGCCAGCAGCTTTCCGCAGAGCTCTGGGGCCAACGTCCTGACTTTC; CDR3aa: CASSFPQSSGANVLTF
v_gene: TRBV7-8; len: 14; abundance: .; j_gene: TRBJ2-7; d_gene: .; CDR3nt: TGTGCCAGCAGCTTACAACAGGGTCGGTACGAGCAGTACTTC; CDR3aa: CASSLQQGRYEQYF
v_gene: TRBV7-3; len: 17; abundance: .; j_gene: TRBJ1-1; d_gene: TRBD1; CDR3nt: TGTGCCAGCAGCCCGATTGTGGGACAGGGATTGAACACTGAAGCTTTCTTT; CDR3aa: CASSPIVGQGLNTEAFF
v_gene: TRBV6-6; len: 15; abundance: .; j_gene: TRBJ2-7; d_gene: .; CDR3nt: TGTGCCAGCAGTGGACAGGCGGCTGGGAGGCTCGAGCAGTACTTC; CDR3aa: CASSGQAAGRLEQYF
v_gene: TRBV4-1; len: 14; abundance: large; j_gene: TRBJ1-1; d_gene: .; CDR3nt: TGCGCCAGCAGCCAAGTGAGTGCGAGAACTGAAGCTTTCTTT; CDR3aa: CASSQVSARTEAFF
v_gene: TRBV5-1; len: 13; abundance: .; j_gene: TRBJ2-3; d_gene: .; CDR3nt: TGCGCCAGCAGCTTGGGGGAAACAGATACGCAGTATTTT; CDR3aa: CASSLGETDTQYF
v_gene: TRBV6-1; len: 10; abundance: .; j_gene: TRBJ2-1; d_gene: .; CDR3nt: TGTGCCAGCAGGGAAAGTGAAGAATTCTTC; CDR3aa: CASRESEEFF
v_gene: TRBV29-1; len: 12; abundance: .; j_gene: TRBJ1-4; d_gene: .; CDR3nt: TGCAGCGCTCGCCTCCGGGCAGCTGGGCTGTTTTTT; CDR3aa: CSARLRAAGLFF
v_gene: TRBV20-1; len: 11; abundance: .; j_gene: TRBJ1-2; d_gene: .; CDR3nt: TGCAGTGCTAGAGATCATGATGGCTACACCTTC; CDR3aa: CSARDHDGYTF
v_gene: TRBV7-3; len: 16; abundance: .; j_gene: TRBJ2-7; d_gene: .; CDR3nt: TGTGCCAGCAGCTTAATCGGTGGACAGGGAGGGCACGAGCAGTACTTC; CDR3aa: CASSLIGGQGGHEQYF
v_gene: TRBV19; len: 15; abundance: .; j_gene: TRBJ2-7; d_gene: .; CDR3nt: TGTGCCAGTAGTAAACTGGTAGGGAGCTCCTACGAGCAGTACTTC; CDR3aa: CASSKLVGSSYEQYF
v_gene: TRBV7-2; len: 14; abundance: .; j_gene: TRBJ2-7; d_gene: .; CDR3nt: TGTGCCAGCAGCTTAGAGCTAGCTGGCTACGAGCAGTACTTC; CDR3aa: CASSLELAGYEQYF
v_gene: TRBV9; len: 13; abundance: .; j_gene: TRBJ1-1; d_gene: TRBD1; CDR3nt: TGTGCCAGCAGCCCCAGGGGGCAGGGTGAAGCTTTCTTT; CDR3aa: CASSPRGQGEAFF
v_gene: TRBV6-4; len: 15; abundance: .; j_gene: TRBJ2-3; d_gene: .; CDR3nt: TGTGCCAGCAGTGACGAGGCGGGGAGAACAGATACGCAGTATTTT; CDR3aa: CASSDEAGRTDTQYF
v_gene: TRBV6-1; len: 15; abundance: .; j_gene: TRBJ2-7; d_gene: .; CDR3nt: TGTGCCAGCAGTGTCCGGGGGGACAGGAGCTACGAGCAGTACTTC; CDR3aa: CASSVRGDRSYEQYF
v_gene: TRBV4-3; len: 14; abundance: .; j_gene: TRBJ2-1; d_gene: .; CDR3nt: TGCGCCAGCAGCCAAGATATAATCGGCAATGAGCAGTTCTTC; CDR3aa: CASSQDIIGNEQFF
v_gene: TRBV7-8; len: 18; abundance: few; j_gene: TRBJ2-1; d_gene: TRBD1; CDR3nt: TGTGCCAGCAGCTTAGTAGGGGTGGGGACAGGGATAGCCAATGAGCAGTTCTTC; CDR3aa: CASSLVGVGTGIANEQFF
v_gene: TRBV4-3; len: 14; abundance: .; j_gene: TRBJ2-7; d_gene: TRBD2; CDR3nt: TGCGCCAGCAGCCACCGACTAGCGGACTACGAGCAGTACTTC; CDR3aa: CASSHRLADYEQYF